The 23 T cell receptor beta chains reported below all come from one sample, sequenced in a study of T cell repertoires in cytomegalovirus infection. Via MiXCR, TCRdb re-called the reads, giving one row per CDR3 protein. The profile shows 200,000 to 300,000 distinct CDR3 sequences, approximately 14% of them singletons. The sequencing sample was made of PBMCs. Receptors originate from a human donor in good health (CMV status not recorded). Some clones in this sample may be carry-over from other donors' samples.

The chain is built from TRBV10-3 and TRBJ2-2, with 11 bases aligning to TRBD2. V lost 5 bases and J lost 2; bases outside the gene matches: 4. Germline values: CDR1 ENHRY, CDR2 SYGVKD. The CDR3 extends over 16 amino acids. Here the CDR3 DNA reads TGTGCCATCAGTCTACTAGCGGGAGAAAACACCGGGGAGCTGTTTTTT. It specifies CAISLLAGENTGELFF.

This clonotype showed up just a few times. The rearrangement links TRBV29-1 to TRBJ2-6; TRBD2 is a possible D gene (6 bases). V was pared by 6 bases and J by 2 bases, with 20 bases between. Germline V gene lookup returns CDR1 SQVTM and CDR2 ANQGSEA. The length of the CDR3 is 17 residues. CDR3 coding DNA: TGCAGCGTCCGCCCGCGGGAACGTGGCGCTGGGGCCAACGTCCTGACTTTC. Translated: CSVRPRERGAGANVLTF.

This clonotype was counted between two and nine times. The chain joins TRBV12-3 or TRBV12-4 to TRBJ2-3; D gene unclear. V lost 6 bases, J lost 4 bases, and 11 bases lay in between. The CDR3 covers 13 residues. This chain's CDR3 is CASRPFRSDTQYF. The CDR3 coding sequence is TGTGCCAGCAGGCCTTTTAGGTCAGATACGCAGTATTTT.

In its sample, this clonotype was seen many times. This rearrangement joins TRBV12-3 or TRBV12-4 to TRBJ2-7; perhaps TRBD2 as D (6 bases). V was clipped by 7 bases and J by 4 bases, with 11 bases between them. This CDR3 is built from 12 residues. CDR3 nucleotide sequence: TGTGCCAGCAACTTTGGGGGGTACGAGCAGTACTTC. This codes for CASNFGGYEQYF.

This chain uses TRBV20-1 with TRBJ2-2, with TRBD2 matching 7 bases. This CDR3 spans 14 amino acids. Germline lookup yields CDR1 DFQATT and CDR2 SNEGSKA (reference sequence). J was trimmed by 1 base and V by 4 bases; bases with no gene match: 3. The CDR3 nucleotides read TGCAGTGCTATTGCGGGAGTGAACACCGGGGAGCTGTTTTTT. Translated: CSAIAGVNTGELFF.

In its sample, this clonotype was seen many times. The V and J genes are TRBV7-2 and TRBJ2-7; 7 bases fit TRBD2. The J segment lost 2 bases and the V segment lost 0 bases, leaving 1 base of the junction unmatched. This CDR3 spans 14 amino acids. Germline CDR1 is SGHTA and CDR2 is FQGNSA. CDR3 amino acids: CASSLAGLTYEQYF. The CDR3 bases are TGTGCCAGCAGCTTAGCGGGACTAACCTACGAGCAGTACTTC.

This chain links TRBV7-9 with TRBJ1-5, with 7 bases identical to TRBD1. The ends lost 3 bases at V and 6 bases at J; junction bases unmatched: 8. The CDR3 consists of 15 residues. Germline loops: CDR1 SEHNR, CDR2 FQNEAQ (reference sequence). The CDR3 loop reads CASSLSWTGGQPQHF. Written as DNA, the CDR3 is TGTGCCAGCAGCTTGAGTTGGACAGGCGGTCAGCCCCAGCATTTT.

The chain joins TRBV10-3 to TRBJ2-7; D is possibly TRBD1 (6 bases). Germline V gene lookup returns CDR1 ENHRY and CDR2 SYGVKD. V was trimmed by 0 bases and J by 2 bases, leaving 11 bases between them. The CDR3 sequence is 15 residues long. The CDR3 bases are TGTGCCATCAGTGAGTCGAAAGGACAGACCTACGAGCAGTACTTC. Its translation is CAISESKGQTYEQYF.

The J gene is TRBJ2-1, the V gene TRBV5-4; 7 nucleotides align to TRBD1. Per germline, CDR1 SGHNT and CDR2 YYREEE (reference sequence). V trimming: 6 bases; J trimming: 1 base; junction bases outside the gene matches: 7. The CDR3 length is 15 residues. The DNA for the CDR3 is TGTGCCAGCACTCTACAGGGGTCTTCCTACAATGAGCAGTTCTTC. Its translation: CASTLQGSSYNEQFF.

The gene calls are TRBV12-3 or TRBV12-4 and TRBJ1-5, with D tentatively TRBD1 (5 bases). CDR3 size: 11 residues. The V and J ends lost 2 bases and 9 bases respectively, with 5 bases between them. Here the CDR3 reads CASSLTGPQHF. CDR3 coding DNA: TGTGCCAGCAGTTTAACAGGGCCCCAGCATTTT.

Turning to this clonotype: A clone one base away is much larger, so this may be a read error. The chain is built from TRBV7-2 and TRBJ2-5; 8 positions match TRBD2. The CDR3 length is 16 residues. The germline gives CDR1 SGHTA, CDR2 FQGNSA. Germline trimming cut 7 bases from V and 1 base from J; bases unmatched to any gene: 11. The chain's CDR3 is CASTKRIAGCQETQYF. In DNA, the CDR3 is TGTGCCAGCACCAAACGTATAGCGGGGTGCCAAGAGACCCAGTACTTC.

This clonotype appeared a few times. This rearrangement joins TRBV5-5 to TRBJ1-3; D ambiguous. The CDR3 runs 17 residues. Between the trimmed V and J ends, which lost 0 bases and 0 bases, there was a span of 13 bases. Germline CDR1 SGHKS, CDR2 YYEKEE (reference sequence). The CDR3 region has the DNA TGTGCCAGCAGCTTGGTGTCCCTCAGGCACTCTGGAAACACCATATATTTT. As protein: CASSLVSLRHSGNTIYF. The whole variable domain, filled in from reference TRBV5-5 and TRBJ1-3, reads DAGVTQSPTHLIKTRGQQVTLRCSPISGHKSVSWYQQVLGQGPQFIFQYYEKEERGRGNFPDRFSARQFPNYSSELNVNALLLGDSALYLCASSLVSLRHSGNTIYFGEGSWLTVV.

Concerning this clonotype itself: One junction end does not reproduce the germline sequence, and a read error may be involved. This chain connects TRBV6-8 to TRBJ2-6, with D perhaps matching TRBD1 (6 bases). There are 13 residues in the CDR3. From germline, CDR1 is MNHGY and CDR2 SAAAGT. In DNA form, the CDR3 reads TGTGCCAGCAGTAGGTCAGGGGCCGACGTCCTGACTTTC. Protein sequence: CASSRSGADVLTF.

The V call is TRBV20-1, the J call TRBJ1-6; D ambiguous. Trimming pared 0 bases from V and 5 bases from J, leaving 11 bases between. CDR1 is DFQATT, CDR2 SNEGSKA, per germline (reference sequence). This CDR3 region has 15 residues. CDR3 amino acids: CSARDLRADNSPLHF. In DNA, the CDR3 is TGCAGTGCTAGAGATCTAAGGGCAGATAATTCACCCCTCCACTTT.

Ten or more counts support this clonotype. The chain joins TRBV5-4 to TRBJ2-7; D ambiguous. The V end was cut by 0 bases, the J end by 3 bases, with 7 bases between. This CDR3 contains 13 residues. CDR1 SGHNT and CDR2 YYREEE come from the germline V gene (reference sequence). The CDR3 DNA sequence: TGTGCCAGCAGCTTGGACAGTCACTACGAGCAGTACTTC. It codes for CASSLDSHYEQYF.

The chain recombines TRBV7-9 with TRBJ2-2; D is uncertain. The CDR3 sequence is 16 residues long. Germline CDR1 reads SEHNR; CDR2 reads FQNEAQ (reference sequence). V gave up 2 bases and J gave up 0 bases, with 10 bases separating them. The CDR3 region is CASSLKTPANTGELFF. The DNA for the CDR3 is TGTGCCAGCAGCTTAAAGACACCGGCGAACACCGGGGAGCTGTTTTTT.

This clonotype showed up many times. V and J are TRBV19 and TRBJ2-7; the match to TRBD1 covers 10 bases. CDR1 and CDR2 (germline): LNHDA, SQIVND (reference sequence). Trimming cost V 4 bases and J 6 bases; bases outside gene matches: 9. This CDR3 contains 15 residues. The chain's CDR3 is CASSTIGTGVAEQYF. The CDR3 region has the DNA TGTGCCAGTAGTACCATTGGGACAGGGGTGGCCGAGCAGTACTTC.

This clonotype has at least ten counts. The rearrangement uses TRBV7-9 and TRBJ1-3; D remains unclear. The CDR3 consists of 16 residues. Germline V lookup: CDR1 SEHNR, CDR2 FQNEAQ (reference sequence). Trimming removed 6 bases at V and 2 bases at J, with 17 bases between. CDR3 sequence (DNA): TGTGCCAGCAGTCTTCCCGACGAAAAACCTGGAAACACCATATATTTT. Its protein product is CASSLPDEKPGNTIYF.

This clonotype has more than one count but fewer than ten. This chain links TRBV27 with TRBJ2-4; D call uncertain. Germline CDR1 and CDR2: MNHEY and SMNVEV (reference sequence). The CDR3 covers 14 residues. The germline V and J ends were trimmed by 2 bases and 0 bases, with 5 bases remaining between them. The CDR3 protein is CASSLGLAKNIQYF. The CDR3 bases are TGTGCCAGCAGTTTAGGGCTAGCCAAAAACATTCAGTACTTC.

This clonotype was observed at least ten times. The genes are TRBV15 and TRBJ2-1, with a possible D match to TRBD2 (5 bases). This CDR3 region has 14 residues. The V end lost 0 bases, the J end lost 8 bases, and 11 bases lay between the germline ends. In germline, CDR1 is LNHNV, CDR2 YYDKDF (reference sequence). This chain's CDR3 is CATSRDRGSDEQFF. The CDR3 coding sequence is TGTGCCACCAGCAGAGATCGCGGGTCCGATGAGCAGTTCTTC.

The sample holds many counts of this clonotype. V and J are TRBV7-2 and TRBJ2-2, with 7 bases fitting TRBD2. The V gene's germline CDR1 is SGHTA and CDR2 FQGNSA. J gave up 2 bases and V 5 bases, and 11 bases lay outside the gene matches. The length of the CDR3 is 17 residues. CDR3 residues: CASSPWGGRLNTGELFF. CDR3 sequence (DNA): TGTGCCAGCAGCCCGTGGGGGGGACGACTTAACACCGGGGAGCTGTTTTTT.

Only a few counts were recorded for this clonotype. This chain links TRBV5-4 with TRBJ1-1; 7 nucleotides agree with TRBD1. The CDR3 totals 15 residues. The V gene end was trimmed by 5 bases and the J gene end by 3 bases; junction bases not matched to a gene: 10. CDR1 and CDR2 (germline): SGHNT, YYREEE (reference sequence). The CDR3 bases are TGTGCCAGCAGGTACCCGGGACAGAGGTACACTGAAGCTTTCTTT. Its translation is CASRYPGQRYTEAFF.

This clonotype occurred a few times. The chain couples TRBV7-2 to TRBJ2-2; no clear D. This CDR3 contains 12 residues. Trimming removed 5 bases from V and 6 bases from J, with 7 bases in between. From germline, CDR1 is SGHTA and CDR2 FQGNSA. The DNA for the CDR3 is TGTGCCAGCAGCCCATTACCCGGGGAGCTGTTTTTT. Translated: CASSPLPGELFF.